The 25 T cell receptor beta chains in this list originate from one sample, sequenced in a study of blood T cell repertoires in COVID-19. The method was immunoSEQ multiplex PCR; TCRdb's version includes in-frame clones alone and lacks a portion of them. This table holds 90,000 to 150,000 clones, 79% found once. The sample taken for sequencing was peripheral blood. The receptors come from a woman older than 75 with acute or convalescent COVID-19.

This clone was detected once. The chain is built from TRBV7-9 and TRBJ2-1, with D possibly being TRBD2 (7 bases). The CDR3 is made up of 17 amino acids. Germline V gene data show CDR1 as SEHNR and CDR2 as FQNEAQ (reference sequence). Trimming took 5 bases from V and 2 from J, leaving 19 bases between them. CDR3 in DNA: TGTGCCAGCAGCGGCAGCATGGGCGGGGGCACCTACAATGAGCAGTTCTTC. Its translation is CASSGSMGGGTYNEQFF.

This clone was recorded only once. The gene calls are TRBV28 and TRBJ1-5; TRBD1 aligns across 7 bases. The junction had 9 bases not matched to a gene; V was cut back by 4 bases and J by 3 bases. Germline CDR1 MDHEN, CDR2 SYDVKM. CDR3 size: 16 residues. CDR3 in amino acids: CASSYSRTGYNQPQHF. The DNA for the CDR3 is TGTGCCAGCAGTTACTCCCGGACAGGCTACAATCAGCCCCAGCATTTT.

This clone appeared once. The gene calls are TRBV11-2 and TRBJ1-2; D remains ambiguous. V shed 4 bases and J shed 2 bases, with 11 bases lying between them. This CDR3 comprises 14 residues. CDR1 and CDR2 from the germline V gene are SGHAT and FQNNGV. The CDR3 is CASSSPRVNYGYTF. The CDR3 DNA reads as TGTGCCAGCAGCTCCCCGAGGGTGAACTATGGCTACACCTTC.

This clone has only a few counts. V usage is TRBV15 and J usage is TRBJ2-1, with 11 nucleotides matching TRBD2. V gave up 3 bases and J gave up 1 base; unmatched junction bases: 8. CDR1 and CDR2 from the germline V gene are LNHNV and YYDKDF (reference sequence). The CDR3 contains 18 residues. The CDR3 region has the DNA TGTGCCACCAGCAGCGAGGGGGCTAGCGGGAGGTCCTACAATGAGCAGTTCTTC. It codes for CATSSEGASGRSYNEQFF.

The chain links TRBV7-6 to TRBJ2-5; 8 bases agree with TRBD1. The CDR3 is 20 residues long. The germline V gene has CDR1 SGHVS and CDR2 FNYEAQ. Unmatched junction bases numbered 21, after V lost 5 bases and J lost 1 base. CDR3 protein: CASSQRPGTGKRGVQETQYF. The CDR3 coding sequence is TGTGCCAGCAGCCAACGGCCTGGGACAGGAAAAAGGGGGGTCCAAGAGACCCAGTACTTC.

CDR3: CASSSGTASNQPQHF. Here the CDR3 DNA reads TGTGCCAGTAGTAGCGGGACAGCTAGCAATCAGCCCCAGCATTTT. The genes are TRBV19 and TRBJ1-5; 7 bases match TRBD1. V was pared by 4 bases and J by 0 bases, with 3 bases of the junction left unmatched. This CDR3 spans 15 amino acids. Per the germline V gene, CDR1 is LNHDA and CDR2 is SQIVND (reference sequence).

This chain links TRBV5-4 with TRBJ2-1; the D is unclear. This CDR3 comprises 16 residues. The germline V and J ends were trimmed by 0 bases and 4 bases, with 14 bases remaining between them. Germline V gene data show CDR1 as SGHNT and CDR2 as YYREEE (reference sequence). The CDR3 region is CASSLGGGKTYNEQFF. The CDR3 region has the DNA TGTGCCAGCAGCTTGGGCGGCGGAAAGACTTACAATGAGCAGTTCTTC.

The chain couples TRBV18 to TRBJ2-5; D gene ambiguous. The V and J ends lost 6 bases and 3 bases respectively, with 5 bases between them. Germline V CDR1 and CDR2: KGHSH, LQKENI. CDR3 length equals 11 residues. CDR3 DNA sequence: TGTGCCAGCTCCCCGGAAGAGACCCAGTACTTC. As protein: CASSPEETQYF.

This clone was counted a few times. The chain uses TRBV27 and TRBJ1-2; D may be TRBD1 (5 bases). V dropped 6 bases and J dropped 8 bases, with 16 bases sitting between them. Per germline, CDR1 MNHEY and CDR2 SMNVEV (reference sequence). The CDR3 runs 13 residues. CDR3 in DNA: TGTGCCAGCAGAAATCCCAGGGATGGCGGCTACACCTTC. Protein product: CASRNPRDGGYTF.

The gene calls are TRBV7-8 and TRBJ2-7; 9 bases agree with TRBD2. CDR1 is SGHVS, CDR2 FQNEAQ, per germline. The CDR3 has 14 residues. The trim removed 2 bases at V and 2 bases at J, leaving 1 base unmatched. CDR3 sequence (DNA): TGTGCCAGCAGCTTAAGCGGGGGGACCTACGAGCAGTACTTC. It yields the protein CASSLSGGTYEQYF.

The chain recombines TRBV24-1 with TRBJ2-5; D gene ambiguous. CDR3 length: 14 amino acids. Germline V gives CDR1 KGHDR, CDR2 SFDVKD. With 2 bases removed from V and 5 bases from J, the gap between germline ends came to 11 bases. For the CDR3, the DNA is TGTGCCACCAGTGATTCAATGGAGATGGAGACCCAGTACTTC. Translation gives CATSDSMEMETQYF.

CDR3 DNA sequence: TGTGCCAGCAGCGCCAGCCGGACTAGCGGGTTCGAGCAGTACTTC. This encodes CASSASRTSGFEQYF. The V and J genes are TRBV27 and TRBJ2-7; 11 bases are shared with TRBD2. This CDR3 is 15 amino acids long. The V gene end was trimmed by 6 bases and the J gene end by 6 bases; junction bases not matched to a gene: 10. Per the germline V gene, CDR1 is MNHEY and CDR2 is SMNVEV (reference sequence).

Here the CDR3 reads CASSSSYTSGGAGETQYF. CDR3 DNA: TGTGCCAGCAGCTCCTCATATACTAGCGGGGGGGCGGGAGAGACCCAGTACTTC. The V call is TRBV7-6, the J call TRBJ2-5; 13 nucleotides agree with TRBD2. Trimming took 4 bases from V and 4 from J; bases not matched to a gene: 12. This CDR3 has 18 amino acids. CDR1 is SGHVS, CDR2 FNYEAQ, per germline.

The gene calls are TRBV7-9 and TRBJ2-6; the D gene is possibly TRBD1 (6 bases). The V gene lost 7 bases and the J gene lost 2 bases, with 18 bases spanning the gap. Germline CDR1 reads SEHNR; CDR2 reads FQNEAQ (reference sequence). There are 17 residues in the CDR3. DNA of the CDR3: TGTGCCAGCAACTCTCAGGGGTATATCACTGGGGCCAACGTCCTGACTTTC. Translation: CASNSQGYITGANVLTF.

This chain links TRBV7-9 with TRBJ1-1, with no clear D. The CDR3 is made up of 14 amino acids. The germline gives CDR1 SEHNR, CDR2 FQNEAQ (reference sequence). Trimming took 5 bases from V and 5 from J, leaving 15 bases between them. CDR3 residues: CASSPEGGGTEAFF. The CDR3 coding sequence is TGTGCCAGCAGCCCCGAAGGCGGTGGGACTGAAGCTTTCTTT.

CDR3 DNA sequence: TGTGCCAGCAGTTGGACAGGTGGGGCTTATGGCTACACCTTC. Translating gives CASSWTGGAYGYTF. The chain recombines TRBV2 with TRBJ1-2, with 7 bases matching TRBD1. This CDR3 contains 14 residues. The V gene end was trimmed by 5 bases and the J gene end by 5 bases; junction bases not matched to a gene: 8. Germline V gives CDR1 SNHLY, CDR2 FYNNEI.

The chain is built from TRBV25-1 and TRBJ2-5; 7 bases agree with TRBD2. In germline, CDR1 is MGHDK, CDR2 SYGVNS. J gave up 3 bases and V 3 bases, and 10 bases lay outside the gene matches. The CDR3 runs 16 residues. The DNA of the CDR3 is TGTGCCAGCAGTGACCCCGATACGGGAGGTGAAGAGACCCAGTACTTC. The encoded protein is CASSDPDTGGEETQYF.

Here the CDR3 reads CASSPWGSGGSDTQYF. The CDR3 bases are TGCGCCAGCAGCCCCTGGGGTAGCGGGGGCTCAGATACGCAGTATTTT. The chain recombines TRBV5-1 with TRBJ2-3, with TRBD2 matching over 9 bases. This CDR3 contains 16 residues. CDR1 is SGHRS, CDR2 YFSETQ, per germline. After removal of 4 bases from V and 4 bases from J, the junction contained 10 bases not matched to a gene.

The chain has TRBV14 and TRBJ1-6; TRBD1 might be the D (6 bases). Trimming removed 3 bases at V and 4 bases at J, with 7 bases between. CDR1 is SGHDN, CDR2 FVKESK, per germline. The CDR3 covers 14 residues. CDR3 sequence: CASSQRGYNSPLHF. The CDR3 bases are TGTGCCAGCAGCCAGAGGGGGTATAATTCACCCCTCCACTTT.

V gene TRBV6-1 combines with J gene TRBJ2-6; possibly TRBD2 for D (6 bases). Trimming cost V 4 bases and J 0 bases, with 16 bases left between them. This CDR3 region has 18 residues. CDR1 and CDR2 (germline): MNHNS, SASEGT. CDR3 sequence reads: CASSGRFGGFSGANVLTF. The CDR3 DNA sequence: TGTGCCAGCAGTGGCCGTTTCGGAGGGTTCTCTGGGGCCAACGTCCTGACTTTC.

This clone was recorded a few times. V usage is TRBV14 and J usage is TRBJ1-2; 7 nucleotides align to TRBD1. This CDR3 is 14 amino acids long. Germline V gives CDR1 SGHDN, CDR2 FVKESK. Trimming at V came to 6 bases and at J to 3 bases, leaving 7 bases not matched to a gene. The CDR3 region is CASSRRQGDYGYTF. The DNA of the CDR3 is TGTGCCAGCAGTCGTAGACAGGGCGACTATGGCTACACCTTC.

The chain is built from TRBV28 and TRBJ2-1; 8 bases align to TRBD2. The V segment lost 6 bases and the J segment 10 bases; nucleotides outside the gene matches: 14. The germline V gene encodes CDR1 MDHEN and CDR2 SYDVKM. This CDR3 is 15 amino acids long. The CDR3 DNA is TGTGCCAGCAGGGGGGGCGGGACTAGTTTTTTAGAGCAGTTCTTC. It yields the protein CASRGGGTSFLEQFF.

The sample holds one count of this clone. The chain recombines TRBV9 with TRBJ2-3; the match to TRBD2 covers 7 bases. V was clipped by 3 bases and J by 6 bases; unmatched bases: 4. Per the germline V gene, CDR1 is SGDLS and CDR2 is YYNGEE. This CDR3 contains 13 residues. Here the CDR3 reads CASSAGLGDTQYF. The CDR3 region has the DNA TGTGCCAGCAGCGCCGGACTAGGGGATACGCAGTATTTT.

The rearrangement links TRBV27 to TRBJ2-6, with no clear D. Germline V gene sequence: CDR1 MNHEY, CDR2 SMNVEV (reference sequence). This CDR3 has 15 residues. V was shortened by 3 bases and J by 0 bases, with 6 bases between the two germline ends. CDR3 sequence: CASSFLASGANVLTF. CDR3 nucleotides: TGTGCCAGCAGTTTCTTGGCCTCTGGGGCCAACGTCCTGACTTTC.

This clone was found a few times. This chain connects TRBV18 to TRBJ1-1, with D hard to call. There are 14 residues in the CDR3. Between the trimmed V and J ends, which lost 6 bases and 1 base, there was a span of 12 bases. Germline V lookup: CDR1 KGHSH, CDR2 LQKENI. The CDR3 DNA is TGTGCCAGCTCGACCGTCGACTGGAACACTGAAGCTTTCTTT. This translates into CASSTVDWNTEAFF.